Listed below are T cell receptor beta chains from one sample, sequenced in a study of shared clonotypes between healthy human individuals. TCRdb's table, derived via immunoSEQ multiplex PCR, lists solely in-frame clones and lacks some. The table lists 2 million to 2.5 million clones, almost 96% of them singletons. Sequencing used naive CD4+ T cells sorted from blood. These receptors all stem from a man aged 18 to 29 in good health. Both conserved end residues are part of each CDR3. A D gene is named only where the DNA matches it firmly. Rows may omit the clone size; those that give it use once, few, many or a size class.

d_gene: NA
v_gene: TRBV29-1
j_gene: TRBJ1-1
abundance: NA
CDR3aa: CSAIARTSVNTEAFF
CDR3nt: TGCAGCGCTATCGCGAGGACAAGCGTGAACACTGAAGCTTTCTTT

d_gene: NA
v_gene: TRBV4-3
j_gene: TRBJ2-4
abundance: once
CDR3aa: CASSPSSVLAKNIQYF
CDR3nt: TGCGCCAGCAGCCCCTCCAGCGTTTTAGCCAAAAACATTCAGTACTTC

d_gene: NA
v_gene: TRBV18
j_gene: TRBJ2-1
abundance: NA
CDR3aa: CASSLADLSSYNEQFF
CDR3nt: TGTGCCAGCTCACTCGCGGATCTTAGCTCCTACAATGAGCAGTTCTTC

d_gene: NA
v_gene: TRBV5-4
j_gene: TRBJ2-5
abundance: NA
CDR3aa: CASRNRDFGGTQYF
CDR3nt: TGTGCCAGCAGGAACCGGGACTTTGGAGGTACCCAGTACTTC

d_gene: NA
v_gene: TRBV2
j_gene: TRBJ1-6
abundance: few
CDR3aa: CASLFGGVSYNSPLHF
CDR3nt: TGTGCCAGCCTGTTCGGAGGGGTCTCCTATAATTCACCCCTCCACTTT

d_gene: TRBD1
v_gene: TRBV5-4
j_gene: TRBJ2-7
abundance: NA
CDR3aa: CASSASTGGGSYEQYF
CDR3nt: TGTGCCAGCAGTGCCAGTACAGGGGGTGGGTCCTACGAGCAGTACTTC

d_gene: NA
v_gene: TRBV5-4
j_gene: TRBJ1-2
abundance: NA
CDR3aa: CASSLAIGDSGYTF
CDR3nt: TGTGCCAGCAGCTTGGCTATTGGAGATAGTGGCTACACCTTC

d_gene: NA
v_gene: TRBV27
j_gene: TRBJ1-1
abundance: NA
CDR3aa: CASSLARMNTEAFF
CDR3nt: TGTGCCAGCAGTTTGGCCAGGATGAACACTGAAGCTTTCTTT

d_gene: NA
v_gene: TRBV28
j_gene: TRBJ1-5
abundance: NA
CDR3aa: CASGLGNQPQHF
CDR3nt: TGTGCCAGTGGGTTGGGCAATCAGCCCCAGCATTTT

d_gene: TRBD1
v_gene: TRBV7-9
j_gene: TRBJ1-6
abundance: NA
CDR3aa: CASSLNPTGVGSPLHF
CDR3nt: TGTGCCAGCAGCCTCAACCCGACAGGGGTAGGCTCACCCCTCCACTTT

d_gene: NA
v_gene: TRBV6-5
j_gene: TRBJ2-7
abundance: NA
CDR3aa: CASRRAQFYEQYF
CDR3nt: TGTGCCAGCAGGCGGGCCCAATTCTACGAGCAGTACTTC

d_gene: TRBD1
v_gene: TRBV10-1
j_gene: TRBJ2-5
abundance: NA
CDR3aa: CASSQGQQETQYF
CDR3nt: TGCGCCAGTTCTCAGGGACAGCAAGAGACCCAGTACTTC

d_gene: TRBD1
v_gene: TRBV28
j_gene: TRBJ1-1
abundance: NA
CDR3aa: CASSSWPGGGNTEAFF
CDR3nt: TGTGCCAGCAGTTCTTGGCCAGGGGGGGGGAACACTGAAGCTTTCTTT

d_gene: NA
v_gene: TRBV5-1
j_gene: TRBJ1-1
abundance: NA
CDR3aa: CASSLGSGFDTEAFF
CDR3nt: TGCGCCAGCAGCTTGGGTTCAGGGTTCGACACTGAAGCTTTCTTT

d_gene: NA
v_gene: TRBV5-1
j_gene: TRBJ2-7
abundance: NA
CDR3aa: CASSSGNYEQYF
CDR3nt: TGCGCCAGCAGCAGCGGAAACTACGAGCAGTACTTC

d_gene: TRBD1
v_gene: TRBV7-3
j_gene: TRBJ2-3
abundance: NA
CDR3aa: CASITQGARTDTQYF
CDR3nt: TGTGCCAGCATCACCCAGGGGGCGCGGACAGATACGCAGTATTTT

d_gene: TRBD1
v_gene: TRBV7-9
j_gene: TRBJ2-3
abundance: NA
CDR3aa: CASSLEPGQLTDTQYF
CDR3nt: TGTGCCAGCAGCTTAGAACCGGGACAGCTCACAGATACGCAGTATTTT

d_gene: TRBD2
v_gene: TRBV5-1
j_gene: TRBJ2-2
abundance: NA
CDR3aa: CASSLLAGSGTGELFF
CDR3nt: TGCGCCAGCAGCCTTCTAGCGGGGTCGGGCACCGGGGAGCTGTTTTTT

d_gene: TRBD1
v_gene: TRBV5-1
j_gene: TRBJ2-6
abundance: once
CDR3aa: CASSLQGMGANVLTF
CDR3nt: TGCGCCAGCAGCTTACAGGGGATGGGGGCCAACGTCCTGACTTTC

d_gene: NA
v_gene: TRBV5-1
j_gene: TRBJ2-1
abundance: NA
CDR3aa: CASSLPGRENEQFF
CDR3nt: TGCGCCAGCAGCTTGCCTGGACGGGAAAATGAGCAGTTCTTC

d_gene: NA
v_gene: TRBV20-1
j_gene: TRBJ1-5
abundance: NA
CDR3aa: CSARDGQPQHF
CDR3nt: TGCAGTGCTAGAGATGGACAGCCCCAGCATTTT

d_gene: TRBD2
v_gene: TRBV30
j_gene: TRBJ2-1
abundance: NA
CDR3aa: CAWSDESGGVGEQFF
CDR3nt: TGTGCCTGGAGTGATGAAAGCGGGGGGGTCGGTGAGCAGTTCTTC

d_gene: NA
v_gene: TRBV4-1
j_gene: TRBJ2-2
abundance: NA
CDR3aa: CASSPATGAGELFF
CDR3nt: TGCGCCAGCAGCCCCGCGACGGGGGCGGGGGAGCTGTTTTTT

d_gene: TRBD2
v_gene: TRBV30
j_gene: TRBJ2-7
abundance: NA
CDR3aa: CAWSGGRNVAYEQYF
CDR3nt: TGTGCCTGGAGTGGCGGGAGGAACGTTGCCTACGAGCAGTACTTC

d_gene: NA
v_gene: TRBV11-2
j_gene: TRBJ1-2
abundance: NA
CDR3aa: CASSLEGRGYGYTF
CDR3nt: TGTGCCAGCAGCTTAGAGGGGAGAGGCTATGGCTACACCTTC

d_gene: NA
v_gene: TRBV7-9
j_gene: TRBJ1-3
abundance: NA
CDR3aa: CASSLAGGGNTIYF
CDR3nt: TGTGCCAGCAGCTTAGCGGGGGGCGGAAACACCATATATTTT

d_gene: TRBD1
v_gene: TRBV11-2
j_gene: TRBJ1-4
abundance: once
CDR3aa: CASSPGTGVSEKLFF
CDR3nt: TGTGCCAGCAGCCCCGGGACAGGGGTCTCCGAAAAACTGTTTTTT